This T cell receptor (beta chain) was found in a study of blood T cell repertoires in COVID-19. The CDR3 contains 11 residues. V lost 4 bases and J lost 3, with 6 bases in between. Per germline, CDR1 SQVTM and CDR2 ANQGSEA. All enrollees were roughly 18 to 90 years old and from some 24 US areas. With respect to this clone: This sample also contains other DNA sequences that code for the same CDR3.

Repertoires were generated with immunoSEQ multiplex PCR, while TCRdb's copy carries only in-frame clones and drops some. The sample gives 200,000 to 300,000 clones, more than 75% of which show up once; 2.5% to 3.5% is in the top ten. Sequencing was carried out using PBMCs or T cells enriched from blood (not recorded which). The TCR originated in a woman between 40 and 55 years old with acute COVID-19. The chain has TRBV29-1 and TRBJ1-2; no reliable D call. CDR3 nucleotides: TGCAGCGTTGGACAAGACTATGGCTACACCTTC. It specifies CSVGQDYGYTF.